This TCR beta chain was captured by sequencing in a study of human T cells and chemical hapten exposure. Sample time point: pre-sensitization, week 0. Treatment defined: therapeutic diphenylcyclopropenone sensitization with weekly scalp DPC. At least ten counts were recorded for this clonotype. TCRdb analysed the RACE reads with MiXCR anew, one entry per CDR3 protein. The data show about 180,000 distinct CDR3 sequences, approximately 29% seen once. This receptor was obtained from a woman in her twenties or thirties with alopecia areata. Some clones in this sample may be carry-over from other donors' samples. Source: whole blood, taken in connection with sensitization to the hapten diphenylcyclopropenone (DPC).

The CDR3 here is CASREGALEKLFF. Here the CDR3 DNA reads TGTGCCAGCAGGGAGGGGGCTCTTGAAAAACTGTTTTTT. The chain is built from TRBV12-3 or TRBV12-4 and TRBJ1-4; 7 positions agree with TRBD1. This CDR3 region has 13 residues. With 6 bases clipped from V and 7 bases from J, the junction kept 5 bases outside the gene matches.